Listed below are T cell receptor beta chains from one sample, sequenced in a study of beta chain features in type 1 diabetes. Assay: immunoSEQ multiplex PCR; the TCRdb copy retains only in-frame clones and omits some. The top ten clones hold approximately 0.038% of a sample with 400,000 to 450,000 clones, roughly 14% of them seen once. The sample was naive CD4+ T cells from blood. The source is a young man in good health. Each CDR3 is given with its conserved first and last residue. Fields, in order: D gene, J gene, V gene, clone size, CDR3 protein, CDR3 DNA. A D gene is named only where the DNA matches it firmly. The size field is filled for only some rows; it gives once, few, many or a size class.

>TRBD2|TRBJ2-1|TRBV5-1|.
CASSSGAGTPYNEQFF
TGCGCCAGCAGCAGCGGGGCGGGTACTCCCTACAATGAGCAGTTCTTC
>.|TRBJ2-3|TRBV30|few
CAWNFRDTQYF
TGTGCCTGGAATTTCAGGGATACGCAGTATTTT
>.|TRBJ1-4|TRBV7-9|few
CASGEAGEKLFF
TGTGCCAGCGGGGAGGCGGGGGAAAAACTGTTTTTT
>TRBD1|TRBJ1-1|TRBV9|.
CASSAGQDLTEAFF
TGTGCCAGCAGCGCGGGACAGGACCTCACTGAAGCTTTCTTT
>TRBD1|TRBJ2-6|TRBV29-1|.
CSVEVWQGAASGANVLTF
TGCAGCGTTGAGGTTTGGCAGGGGGCGGCTTCTGGGGCCAACGTCCTGACTTTC
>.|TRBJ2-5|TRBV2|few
CASSVEGLKETQYF
TGTGCCAGCAGTGTGGAAGGCCTAAAAGAGACCCAGTACTTC
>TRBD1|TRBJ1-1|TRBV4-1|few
CASSQPGRDRRTAFF
TGCGCCAGCAGCCAACCAGGCCGGGACAGGCGAACTGCTTTCTTT
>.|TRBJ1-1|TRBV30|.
CAWTNTFKINTEAFF
TGTGCCTGGACCAACACGTTTAAAATTAACACTGAAGCTTTCTTT
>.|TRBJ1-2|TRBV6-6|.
CASNRRGGYTF
TGTGCCAGCAACCGGCGGGGTGGCTACACCTTC
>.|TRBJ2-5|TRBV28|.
CASSSGQRETQYF
TGTGCCAGCAGCTCGGGACAACGAGAGACCCAGTACTTC
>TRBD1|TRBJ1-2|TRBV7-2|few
CASSQRGDRAGYTF
TGTGCCAGCAGCCAGCGAGGGGACAGGGCTGGCTACACCTTC
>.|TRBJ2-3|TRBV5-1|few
CASSPDREGLVADTQYF
TGCGCCAGCAGCCCCGACAGGGAGGGATTGGTCGCGGATACGCAGTATTTT
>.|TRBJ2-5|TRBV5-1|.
CASSLSRRPLETQYF
TGCGCCAGCAGCTTATCTAGGAGACCCCTGGAGACCCAGTACTTC
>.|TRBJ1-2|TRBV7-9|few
CASSLAEANYGYTF
TGTGCCAGCAGCTTGGCAGAAGCTAACTATGGCTACACCTTC
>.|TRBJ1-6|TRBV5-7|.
CASSSHNSPLHF
TGTGCCAGCAGCTCCCATAATTCACCCCTCCACTTT
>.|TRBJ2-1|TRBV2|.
CASSYDTYNEQFF
TGTGCCAGCAGTTATGATACTTACAATGAGCAGTTCTTC
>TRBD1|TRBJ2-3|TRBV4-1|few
CASSPPDRGPTDTQYF
TGCGCCAGCAGCCCGCCGGACAGGGGTCCCACAGATACGCAGTATTTT
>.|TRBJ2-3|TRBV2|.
CASSEVGADTQYF
TGTGCCAGCAGTGAAGTAGGGGCAGATACGCAGTATTTT
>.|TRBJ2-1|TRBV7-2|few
CASSDRLVASYNEQFF
TGTGCCAGCAGCGACCGACTAGTCGCCTCCTACAATGAGCAGTTCTTC
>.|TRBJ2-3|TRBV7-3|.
CASSLISTDTQYF
TGTGCCAGCAGCCTGATAAGCACAGATACGCAGTATTTT
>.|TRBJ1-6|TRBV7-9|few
CASSSAASPLHF
TGTGCCAGCAGTTCGGCAGCATCACCCCTCCACTTT
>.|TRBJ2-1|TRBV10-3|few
CAISESRLARGNEQFF
TGTGCCATCAGTGAGTCGAGGCTAGCGAGGGGCAATGAGCAGTTCTTC
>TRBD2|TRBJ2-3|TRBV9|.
CASSSRAGGPNTQYF
TGTGCCAGCAGCTCACGAGCGGGAGGGCCCAATACGCAGTATTTT
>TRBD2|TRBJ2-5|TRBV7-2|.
CASSPHPTSVGETQYF
TGTGCCAGCAGCCCTCACCCGACTAGCGTAGGAGAGACCCAGTACTTC
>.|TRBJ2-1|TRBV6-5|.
CASIGPGGYNEQFF
TGTGCCAGCATCGGACCCGGAGGCTACAATGAGCAGTTCTTC
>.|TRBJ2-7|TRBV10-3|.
CAISESVAGREQYF
TGTGCCATCAGTGAGTCAGTGGCAGGGCGCGAGCAGTACTTC